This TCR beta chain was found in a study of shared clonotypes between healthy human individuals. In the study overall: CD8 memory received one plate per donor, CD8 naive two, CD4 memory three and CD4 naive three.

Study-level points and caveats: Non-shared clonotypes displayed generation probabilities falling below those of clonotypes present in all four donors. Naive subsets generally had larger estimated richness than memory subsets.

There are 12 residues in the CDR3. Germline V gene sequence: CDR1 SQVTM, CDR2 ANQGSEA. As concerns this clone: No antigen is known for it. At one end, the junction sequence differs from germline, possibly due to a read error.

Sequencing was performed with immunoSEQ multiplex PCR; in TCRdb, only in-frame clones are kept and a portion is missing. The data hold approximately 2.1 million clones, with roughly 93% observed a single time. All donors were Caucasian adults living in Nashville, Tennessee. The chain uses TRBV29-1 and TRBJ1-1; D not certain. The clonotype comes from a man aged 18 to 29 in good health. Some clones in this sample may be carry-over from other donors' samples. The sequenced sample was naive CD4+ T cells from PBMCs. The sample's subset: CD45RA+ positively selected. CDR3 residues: CSVALAATPADF. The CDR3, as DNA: TGCAGCGTTGCATTGGCAGCAACACCGGCCGACTTT.